These T cell receptor beta chains were read from a single sample in a study of lymphopenia after photon versus proton radiotherapy. The protocol was immunoSEQ multiplex PCR, while the TCRdb copy is restricted to in-frame clones and leaves out a portion. The repertoire holds some 70,000 clones, over 80% seen once, with 11% in the top ten. The sample was peripheral blood, taken from a patient treated with proton-based radiotherapy. The source of these receptors is a man older than 75 with esophageal cancer. Each CDR3 is given with its conserved first and last residue. The order of the fields is V gene, D gene, clone size, J gene, CDR3 length, CDR3 DNA, CDR3 protein. D genes are given only for firm matches. Clone size, where shown, is once, few, many, or a class for clones that have expanded.

V: TRBV4-3; D: TRBD2; size: NA; J: TRBJ2-1; length: 16; DNA: TGCGCCAGCAGCCAGGCTGGACTAGCGCGTCAGAATGAGCAGTTCTTC; CDR3: CASSQAGLARQNEQFF
V: TRBV30; D: NA; size: few; J: TRBJ2-7; length: 16; DNA: TGTGCCTGGGGGCTATCGACCGGGACACCGGCGTACGAGCAGTACTTC; CDR3: CAWGLSTGTPAYEQYF
V: TRBV5-1; D: NA; size: NA; J: TRBJ1-1; length: 15; DNA: TGCGCCAGCAGCTTGGAAGGGCGGCGGATCACTGAAGCTTTCTTT; CDR3: CASSLEGRRITEAFF
V: TRBV2; D: NA; size: NA; J: TRBJ2-1; length: 15; DNA: TGTGCCAGCAGTGAGTACCCCGGGGGTTACAATGAGCAGTTCTTC; CDR3: CASSEYPGGYNEQFF
V: TRBV5-6; D: TRBD2; size: NA; J: TRBJ2-5; length: 16; DNA: TGTGCCAGCAGCTTGGGGACGGGAGGGGGCCAAGAGACCCAGTACTTC; CDR3: CASSLGTGGGQETQYF
V: TRBV5-1; D: TRBD1; size: NA; J: TRBJ2-7; length: 15; DNA: TGCGCCAGCAGCTTGGGGCCACAGGGGGCAATCGAGCAGTACTTC; CDR3: CASSLGPQGAIEQYF
V: TRBV18; D: NA; size: NA; J: TRBJ1-1; length: 16; DNA: TGTGCCAGCTCACGTCTTCAGGGTAAAGGGAACACTGAAGCTTTCTTT; CDR3: CASSRLQGKGNTEAFF
V: TRBV7-2; D: NA; size: NA; J: TRBJ2-5; length: 17; DNA: TGTGCCAGCAGCTTAGATGCCGGGACCAGCCTTGGGGAGACCCAGTACTTC; CDR3: CASSLDAGTSLGETQYF
V: TRBV6-5; D: TRBD2; size: NA; J: TRBJ2-2; length: 15; DNA: TGTGCCAGTCTCCCAGCGGGAACGAACACCGGGGAGCTGTTTTTT; CDR3: CASLPAGTNTGELFF
V: TRBV7-2; D: TRBD2; size: NA; J: TRBJ2-3; length: 15; DNA: TGTGCCAGCAGCTTATTAGCGGGGGGGCCAGATACGCAGTATTTT; CDR3: CASSLLAGGPDTQYF
V: TRBV5-6; D: TRBD1; size: NA; J: TRBJ1-1; length: 14; DNA: TGTGCCAGCAGCAGGTCCGACAGGGGGCTGGAAGCTTTCTTT; CDR3: CASSRSDRGLEAFF